The 24 T cell receptor beta chains below come from one sample, sequenced in a study of response to subunit inactivated influenza vaccine. A single record per CDR3 protein comes from TCRdb applying MiXCR to the RT-PCR reads. The sample consists of 650,000 to 800,000 distinct CDR3 sequences, 11% to 15% of them appearing once. Sequenced here: PBMCs from blood, sampled roughly 2 weeks before vaccination. These receptors were obtained from a man over 45 who received an inactivated influenza vaccine.

V is TRBV6-1 and J is TRBJ2-3; 9 bases fit TRBD1. V lost 6 bases and J lost 1; bases outside the gene matches: 8. This CDR3 is 16 amino acids long. Per the germline V gene, CDR1 is MNHNS and CDR2 is SASEGT. The CDR3 DNA is TGTGCCAGCAGCCTCTTGAGGGACAGGGGCACAGATACGCAGTATTTT. Protein product: CASSLLRDRGTDTQYF.

This clonotype came up a few times. The chain carries TRBV6-1 and TRBJ2-7, with 10 bases that match TRBD1. The length of the CDR3 is 16 residues. V gave up 4 bases and J gave up 1 base; unmatched junction bases: 7. The germline V gene encodes CDR1 MNHNS and CDR2 SASEGT. The CDR3 loop is CASSGSRDRGSYEQYF. For the CDR3, the DNA is TGTGCCAGCAGTGGGAGCCGGGACAGGGGATCCTACGAGCAGTACTTC.

This clonotype was picked up many times. The rearrangement uses TRBV30 and TRBJ1-1, with D unclear. This CDR3 region has 13 residues. Germline CDR1 and CDR2: GTSNPN and SVGIG (reference sequence). Deletions cut 0 bases from V and 0 bases from J, with 5 bases between. The CDR3, as DNA: TGTGCCTGGAGTGTTGCGGTGAACACTGAAGCTTTCTTT. Residues: CAWSVAVNTEAFF.

This clonotype was seen more than once but under ten times. The chain carries TRBV20-1 and TRBJ2-3; 11 bases map to TRBD1. V shed 2 bases and J 3 bases; nucleotides not matched to a gene: 7. Germline CDR1 DFQATT, CDR2 SNEGSKA (reference sequence). The CDR3 totals 16 residues. CDR3 bases: TGCAGTGCTAGAAGCCCCGGGACAGGGGGTACAGATACGCAGTATTTT. Translated: CSARSPGTGGTDTQYF.

This rearrangement joins TRBV11-2 to TRBJ2-3; D may be TRBD2 (6 bases). The germline CDR1 and CDR2 sequences are SGHAT and FQNNGV. CDR3 length: 14 amino acids. V was clipped by 8 bases and J by 2 bases, with 14 bases between them. The CDR3 DNA sequence: TGTGCCAGCCAATCCGGGACTGACACAGATACGCAGTATTTT. Protein: CASQSGTDTDTQYF.

This clonotype turned up a few times. This chain joins TRBV6-5 and TRBJ1-3; D not resolved. The CDR3 consists of 16 residues. CDR1 is MNHEY, CDR2 SVGAGI, per germline. V was clipped by 0 bases and J by 1 base, with 10 bases between them. The CDR3 region has the DNA TGTGCCAGCAGTTACTCGACGCTGGGATCTGGAAACACCATATATTTT. Its translation: CASSYSTLGSGNTIYF.

The rearrangement joins TRBV29-1 to TRBJ2-3; TRBD1 matches at 9 bases. The CDR3 has 14 residues. J was trimmed by 3 bases and V by 6 bases; bases with no gene match: 7. From germline, CDR1 is SQVTM and CDR2 ANQGSEA. The CDR3 is CSVARTGETDTQYF. The CDR3 coding sequence is TGCAGCGTGGCACGGACAGGGGAAACAGATACGCAGTATTTT.

The chain uses TRBV18 and TRBJ2-1; 7 nucleotides align to TRBD1. The CDR3 spans 14 residues. The V gene end was trimmed by 2 bases and the J gene end by 10 bases; junction bases not matched to a gene: 8. Germline V gene lookup returns CDR1 KGHSH and CDR2 LQKENI. The CDR3 protein is CASSPSGLTGEQFF. The CDR3 DNA follows: TGTGCCAGCTCACCATCAGGATTGACAGGGGAGCAGTTCTTC.

This clonotype was counted only a few times. The chain employs TRBV20-1 and TRBJ2-7; TRBD1 agrees at 12 bases. CDR1 is DFQATT and CDR2 is SNEGSKA in the germline V gene (reference sequence). The junction had 6 bases not matched to a gene; V was cut back by 6 bases and J by 9 bases. The CDR3 has 12 amino acids. CDR3 region: CSAPGQGARQYF. In DNA form, the CDR3 reads TGCAGTGCCCCGGGACAGGGGGCTCGGCAGTACTTC.

Ten or more counts support this clonotype. A junction end diverges from the germline sequence, so it may reflect a read error. This chain links TRBV5-1 with TRBJ2-3; no definite D call. Germline lookup yields CDR1 SGHRS and CDR2 YFSETQ. This CDR3 comprises 12 residues. For the CDR3, the DNA is TGTGCCAGCAGTTTGGCAACAGATACGCAGTATTTT. Translating it yields CASSLATDTQYF.

The J gene is TRBJ2-2, the V gene TRBV7-2; 7 nucleotides line up with TRBD2. Unmatched junction bases numbered 6, after V lost 1 base and J lost 4 bases. This CDR3 contains 16 residues. The V gene's germline CDR1 is SGHTA and CDR2 FQGNSA. CDR3 coding DNA: TGTGCCAGCAGCTTAGTGGCTAGCGGATTCACCGGGGAGCTGTTTTTT. Its translation: CASSLVASGFTGELFF.

The chain couples TRBV5-3 to TRBJ2-5; 7 bases align to TRBD2. TRBV5-3 is an ORF, with its function uncertain. The CDR3 length is 16 residues. V lost 9 bases and J lost 5; bases outside the gene matches: 19. The CDR3 DNA reads as TGTGCCATGAGCCCCGGGGAGCGGGGACTTCTCGAGACCCAGTACTTC. Translating it yields CAMSPGERGLLETQYF.

This clonotype was counted between two and nine times. The chain is built from TRBV20-1 and TRBJ1-3; D is uncertain. V lost 6 bases, J lost 0 bases, and 9 bases lay in between. CDR1 is DFQATT, CDR2 SNEGSKA, per germline (reference sequence). The CDR3 covers 13 residues. Here the CDR3 DNA reads TGCAGTGCCCACTCTGTCTCTGGAAACACCATATATTTT. It encodes CSAHSVSGNTIYF.

This clonotype was detected only a few times. The V and J genes are TRBV12-3 or TRBV12-4 and TRBJ2-7; tentatively, D is TRBD1 or TRBD2 (5 bases each). The CDR3 runs to 14 residues. The V and J ends lost 5 bases and 0 bases respectively, with 11 bases between them. In DNA, the CDR3 is TGTGCCAGCAGTCCCGGGGCTACCTCCTACGAGCAGTACTTC. Encoded protein: CASSPGATSYEQYF.

This clonotype was detected ten times or more. This rearrangement joins TRBV12-3 or TRBV12-4 to TRBJ2-7; 7 bases are a match to TRBD1. The CDR3 has 13 residues. The V gene end was trimmed by 3 bases and the J gene end by 2 bases; junction bases not matched to a gene: 1. This chain's CDR3 is CASSLDRTYEQYF. The CDR3 DNA is TGTGCCAGCAGTTTGGACAGGACCTACGAGCAGTACTTC.

This clonotype was seen more than once but under ten times. The chain joins TRBV30 to TRBJ2-4, with D possibly TRBD1 on 5 matching bases. The CDR3 is 15 amino acids. V lost 2 bases, J lost 0 bases, and 11 bases lay in between. CDR1 and CDR2 (germline): GTSNPN, SVGIG (reference sequence). The CDR3 DNA sequence: TGTGCCTGGAGTAATACAGGCCTAGCCAAAAACATTCAGTACTTC. Its translation: CAWSNTGLAKNIQYF.

The rearrangement joins TRBV20-1 to TRBJ2-7; a possible D gene is TRBD2 (6 bases). Trimming took 0 bases from V and 2 from J, leaving 11 bases between them. Germline values: CDR1 DFQATT, CDR2 SNEGSKA (reference sequence). The CDR3 is 14 residues long. This CDR3 reads CSARDEEGTYEQYF. The CDR3 DNA sequence: TGCAGTGCTAGAGATGAGGAGGGCACCTACGAGCAGTACTTC.

The rearrangement uses TRBV12-3 or TRBV12-4 and TRBJ1-2; D is perhaps TRBD1 (5 bases). The CDR3 has 15 amino acids. Trimming stripped 1 base from V and 4 bases from J, with 13 bases between. For the CDR3, the DNA is TGTGCCAGCAGTTTAGATGGAGGGGCGGTCTATGGCTACACCTTC. Amino acids: CASSLDGGAVYGYTF.

The chain joins TRBV13 to TRBJ2-4; tentative D call: TRBD1 (5 bases). Germline V gene data show CDR1 as PRHDT and CDR2 as FYEKMQ (reference sequence). The V end lost 3 bases, the J end lost 7 bases, and 19 bases lay between the germline ends. This CDR3 comprises 16 residues. DNA for the CDR3: TGTGCCAGCAGCTTTTTTCAACAGGACCACCATAACATTCAGTACTTC. It is translated as CASSFFQQDHHNIQYF.

This clonotype was picked up a small number of times. The chain links TRBV7-9 to TRBJ2-5, with 7 bases matching TRBD2. Germline loops: CDR1 SEHNR, CDR2 FQNEAQ (reference sequence). J lost 1 base, V lost 4 bases, and 9 bases had no gene match. The CDR3 runs 16 residues. CDR3 residues: CASSSGGLPFQETQYF. CDR3 coding DNA: TGTGCCAGCAGCTCCGGGGGACTACCATTCCAAGAGACCCAGTACTTC.

This clonotype came up a few times. The J gene is TRBJ2-5, the V gene TRBV12-3 or TRBV12-4, with D possibly TRBD2 on 6 matching bases. The CDR3 runs to 14 residues. Deletions cut 5 bases from V and 2 bases from J, with 12 bases between. The CDR3 loop is CASSNRGTQETQYF. CDR3 in DNA: TGTGCCAGCAGTAACCGGGGGACTCAAGAGACCCAGTACTTC.

Only a few counts were recorded for this clonotype. CDR3 sequence: CASSPAGFGDEQFF. DNA for the CDR3: TGCGCCAGCAGCCCAGCGGGATTCGGGGATGAGCAGTTCTTC. The chain carries TRBV4-1 and TRBJ2-1, with 7 positions matching TRBD2. The CDR3 is made up of 14 amino acids. Germline V gene sequence: CDR1 MGHRA, CDR2 YSYEKL. With 4 bases clipped from V and 8 bases from J, the junction kept 8 bases outside the gene matches.

This clonotype was seen only a few times. The CDR3 nucleotides are TGTGCCAGCAGTTACGAGTTTCCTAACACTGAAGCTTTCTTT. Amino acid sequence: CASSYEFPNTEAFF. The chain joins TRBV6-2 or TRBV6-3 to TRBJ1-1; D not certain. The CDR3 has 14 residues. Germline V gene data show CDR1 as MNHEY and CDR2 as SVGEGT. Between the trimmed V and J ends, which lost 2 bases and 2 bases, there was a span of 9 bases.

The V and J genes are TRBV5-1 and TRBJ2-5, with TRBD1 matching 9 bases. CDR1 and CDR2 (germline): SGHRS, YFSETQ. The CDR3 sequence is 14 residues long. Trimming at V came to 4 bases and at J to 5 bases, leaving 6 bases not matched to a gene. CDR3 sequence: CASSIGQGRETQYF. The CDR3 nucleotides are TGCGCCAGCAGCATCGGACAGGGGAGGGAGACCCAGTACTTC.